The rows below give T cell receptor beta chains drawn from one sample of a study of CD8+CD57+ T cells in acquired aplastic anemia. TCRdb called the reads again in MiXCR, with one record for every CDR3 protein. Among more than 150,000 distinct CDR3 sequences, around half were seen once, and the ten largest hold around 8.8%. Sequenced input: sorted CD4+, CD8+, or CD8+CD57+ T cells (not recorded which) from PBMCs. Receptors were obtained from a human donor with aplastic anemia. CDR3s include the opening cysteine and the closing phenylalanine or tryptophan. The order of the fields is CDR3 protein, CDR3 DNA, D gene, clone size, J gene, V gene. The D gene is left open where the match is weak. Clone size, where shown, is once, few, many, or a class for clones that have expanded.

CDR3 protein: CASGNRDTGLGEQYF
CDR3 DNA: TGTGCCAGCGGTAACCGGGACACGGGTCTGGGCGAGCAGTACTTC
D gene: .
clone size: .
J gene: TRBJ2-7
V gene: TRBV11-1

CDR3 protein: CASSQGTGDSGNTIYF
CDR3 DNA: TGCGCCAGCAGCCAAGGGACAGGGGACTCTGGAAACACCATATATTTT
D gene: TRBD1
clone size: .
J gene: TRBJ1-3
V gene: TRBV4-1

CDR3 protein: CASSQGPGQGYEQYF
CDR3 DNA: TGCGCCAGCAGCCAAGGTCCGGGACAGGGGTACGAGCAGTACTTC
D gene: TRBD1
clone size: .
J gene: TRBJ2-7
V gene: TRBV4-1

CDR3 protein: CASSSNRVPYNEQFF
CDR3 DNA: TGTGCCAGCTCGTCCAACAGGGTCCCTTACAATGAGCAGTTCTTC
D gene: .
clone size: .
J gene: TRBJ2-1
V gene: TRBV18

CDR3 protein: CASSLGYDFDTIYF
CDR3 DNA: TGTGCCAGCAGCTTGGGGTACGACTTTGACACCATATATTTT
D gene: .
clone size: .
J gene: TRBJ1-3
V gene: TRBV7-2

CDR3 protein: CSVEGTSGQETQYF
CDR3 DNA: TGCAGCGTTGAAGGCACTAGCGGACAAGAGACCCAGTACTTC
D gene: TRBD2
clone size: once
J gene: TRBJ2-5
V gene: TRBV29-1

CDR3 protein: CASVDFVGANYGYTF
CDR3 DNA: TGTGCCAGCGTAGACTTTGTCGGGGCTAACTATGGCTACACCTTC
D gene: .
clone size: many
J gene: TRBJ1-2
V gene: TRBV2

CDR3 protein: CSATGLTGGNEQYF
CDR3 DNA: TGCAGTGCTACAGGACTAACGGGAGGCAATGAGCAGTACTTC
D gene: TRBD2
clone size: .
J gene: TRBJ2-5
V gene: TRBV20-1

CDR3 protein: CASSLGEDAPQYF
CDR3 DNA: TGTGCCAGCAGCTTAGGGGAGGATGCGCCCCAGTACTTC
D gene: .
clone size: .
J gene: TRBJ2-5
V gene: TRBV7-2

CDR3 protein: CAAAGEGYGYTF
CDR3 DNA: TGCGCCGCGGCCGGGGAGGGATATGGCTACACCTTC
D gene: .
clone size: .
J gene: TRBJ1-2
V gene: TRBV10-1

CDR3 protein: CASSAREATYNEQFF
CDR3 DNA: TGTGCCAGTAGCGCCCGGGAGGCAACCTACAATGAGCAGTTCTTC
D gene: TRBD2
clone size: few
J gene: TRBJ2-1
V gene: TRBV19

CDR3 protein: CASSHTGPGYTF
CDR3 DNA: TGTGCCAGCAGCCACACAGGGCCTGGCTACACCTTC
D gene: .
clone size: .
J gene: TRBJ1-2
V gene: TRBV5-3

CDR3 protein: CASTAQTGVKTEAFF
CDR3 DNA: TGTGCCAGCACCGCCCAGACAGGGGTAAAGACTGAAGCTTTCTTT
D gene: TRBD1
clone size: many
J gene: TRBJ1-1
V gene: TRBV2